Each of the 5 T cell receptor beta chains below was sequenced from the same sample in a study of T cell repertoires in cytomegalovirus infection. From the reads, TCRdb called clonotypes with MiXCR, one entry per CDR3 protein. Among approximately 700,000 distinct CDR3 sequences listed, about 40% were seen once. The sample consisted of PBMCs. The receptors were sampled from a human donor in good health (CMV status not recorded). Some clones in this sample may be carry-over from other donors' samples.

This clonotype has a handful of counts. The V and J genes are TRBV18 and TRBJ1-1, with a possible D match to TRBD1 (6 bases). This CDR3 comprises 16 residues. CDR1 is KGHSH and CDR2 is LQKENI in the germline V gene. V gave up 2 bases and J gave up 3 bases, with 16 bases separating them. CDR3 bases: TGTGCCAGCTCACCATGGGGGGGGCGCGTGGACACTGAAGCTTTCTTT. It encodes CASSPWGGRVDTEAFF.

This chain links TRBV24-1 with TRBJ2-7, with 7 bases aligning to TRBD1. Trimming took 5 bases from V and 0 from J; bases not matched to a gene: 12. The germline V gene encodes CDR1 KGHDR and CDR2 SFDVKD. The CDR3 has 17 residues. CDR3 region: CATSGSRDSDSSYEQYF. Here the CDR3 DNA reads TGTGCCACCAGTGGTTCCCGGGACAGTGATAGCTCCTACGAGCAGTACTTC.

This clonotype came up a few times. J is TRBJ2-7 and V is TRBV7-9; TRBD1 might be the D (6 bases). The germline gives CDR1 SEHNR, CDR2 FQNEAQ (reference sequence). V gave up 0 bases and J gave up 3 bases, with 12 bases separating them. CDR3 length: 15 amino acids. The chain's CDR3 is CASSLATGRGYEQYF. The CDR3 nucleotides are TGTGCCAGCAGCTTAGCGACAGGTCGAGGCTACGAGCAGTACTTC.

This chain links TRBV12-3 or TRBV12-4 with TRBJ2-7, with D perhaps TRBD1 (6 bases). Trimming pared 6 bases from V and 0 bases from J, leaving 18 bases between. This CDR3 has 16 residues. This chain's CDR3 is CASSSEVGAVSYEQYF. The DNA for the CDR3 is TGTGCCAGCAGCTCCGAGGTGGGGGCCGTCTCCTACGAGCAGTACTTC.

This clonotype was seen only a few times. The CDR3 nucleotides are TGTGCCTGGAGTTCTTCCGGGGCAGTCTATGGCTACACCTTC. It is translated as CAWSSSGAVYGYTF. The chain joins TRBV30 to TRBJ1-2, with D tentatively TRBD1 (5 bases). This CDR3 is 14 amino acids long. V lost 2 bases, J lost 4 bases, and 14 bases lay in between. The germline CDR1 and CDR2 sequences are GTSNPN and SVGIG (reference sequence).